This TCR beta chain was profiled in a study of cytomegalovirus exposure and HLA in healthy donors. PCR primers comprised 60 Vbeta and 13 Jbeta primers. Method: immunoSEQ multiplex PCR; TCRdb's copy keeps in-frame clones and lacks some. Counted here are about 160,000 clones, over 70% occurring once; the ten biggest clones make up 1.5% to 1.7%. Trimming stripped 5 bases from V and 6 bases from J, with 16 bases between. This CDR3 is 14 amino acids long. Germline lookup yields CDR1 LNHDA and CDR2 SQIVND (reference sequence). This clonotype was obtained from a woman aged 18-29 years in good health and CMV-seronegative. This chain links TRBV19 with TRBJ1-1; D is perhaps TRBD1 (5 bases). What was sequenced was PBMCs. CDR3 loop: CASSLPTVTSEAFF. In DNA, the CDR3 is TGTGCCAGTAGTCTCCCGACAGTTACTTCTGAAGCTTTCTTT.